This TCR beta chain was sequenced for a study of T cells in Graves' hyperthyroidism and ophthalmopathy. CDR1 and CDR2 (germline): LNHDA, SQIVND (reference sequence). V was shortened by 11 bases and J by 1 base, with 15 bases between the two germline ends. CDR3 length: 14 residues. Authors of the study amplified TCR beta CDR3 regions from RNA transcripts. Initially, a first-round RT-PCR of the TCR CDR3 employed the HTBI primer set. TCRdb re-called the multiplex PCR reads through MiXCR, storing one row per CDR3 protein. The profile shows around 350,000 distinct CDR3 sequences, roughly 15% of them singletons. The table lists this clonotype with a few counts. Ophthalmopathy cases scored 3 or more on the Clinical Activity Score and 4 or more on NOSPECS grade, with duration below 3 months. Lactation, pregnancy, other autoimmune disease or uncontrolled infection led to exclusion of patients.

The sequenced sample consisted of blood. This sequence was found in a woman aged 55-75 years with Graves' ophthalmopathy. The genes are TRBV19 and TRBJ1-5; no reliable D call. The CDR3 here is CAASYLGSNQPQHF. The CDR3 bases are TGTGCCGCCAGCTACCTGGGGAGCAATCAGCCCCAGCATTTT.